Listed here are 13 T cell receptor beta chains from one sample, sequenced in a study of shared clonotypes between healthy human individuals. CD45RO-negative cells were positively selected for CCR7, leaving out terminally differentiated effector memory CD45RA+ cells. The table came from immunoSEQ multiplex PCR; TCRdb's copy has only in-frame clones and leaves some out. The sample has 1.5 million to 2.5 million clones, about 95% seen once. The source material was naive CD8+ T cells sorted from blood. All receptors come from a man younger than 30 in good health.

CDR3 amino acids: CASSEMVAGEGEQYF. The CDR3 DNA reads TGTGCCAGCAGTGAGATGGTAGCGGGGGAAGGAGAGCAGTACTTC. The V call is TRBV2, the J call TRBJ2-7; 9 bases align to TRBD2. The V gene's germline CDR1 is SNHLY and CDR2 FYNNEI. After removal of 3 bases from V and 7 bases from J, the junction contained 10 bases not matched to a gene. The CDR3 spans 15 residues.

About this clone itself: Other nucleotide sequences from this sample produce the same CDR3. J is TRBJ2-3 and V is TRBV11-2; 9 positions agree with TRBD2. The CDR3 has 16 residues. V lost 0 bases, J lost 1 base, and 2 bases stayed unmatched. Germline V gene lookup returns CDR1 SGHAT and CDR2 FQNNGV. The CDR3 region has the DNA TGTGCCAGCAGCTTAGAAGGCGGGGGGGGCACAGATACGCAGTATTTT. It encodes CASSLEGGGGTDTQYF.

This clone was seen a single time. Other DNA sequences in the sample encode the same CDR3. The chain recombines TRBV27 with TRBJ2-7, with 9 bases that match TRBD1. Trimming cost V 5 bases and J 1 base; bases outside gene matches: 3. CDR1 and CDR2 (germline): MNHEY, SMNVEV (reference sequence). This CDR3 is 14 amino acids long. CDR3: CASSATGGSYEQYF. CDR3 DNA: TGTGCCAGCAGTGCGACAGGGGGGTCCTACGAGCAGTACTTC.

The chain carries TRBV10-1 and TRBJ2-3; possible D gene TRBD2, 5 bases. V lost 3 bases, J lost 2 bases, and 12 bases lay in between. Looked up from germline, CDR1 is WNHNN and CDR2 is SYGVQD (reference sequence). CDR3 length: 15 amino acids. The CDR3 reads CASSDRGTYTDTQYF. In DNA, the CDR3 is TGCGCCAGCAGTGATCGGGGTACCTACACAGATACGCAGTATTTT.

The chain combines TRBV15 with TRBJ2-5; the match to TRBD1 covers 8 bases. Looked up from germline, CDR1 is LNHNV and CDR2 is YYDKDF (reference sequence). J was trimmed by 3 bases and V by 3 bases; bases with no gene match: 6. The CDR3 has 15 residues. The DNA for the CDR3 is TGTGCCACCAGCAGCCTGGACAGGGAGGAAGAGACCCAGTACTTC. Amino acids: CATSSLDREEETQYF. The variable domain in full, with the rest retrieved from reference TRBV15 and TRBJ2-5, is DAMVIQNPRYQVTQFGKPVTLSCSQTLNHNVMYWYQQKSSQAPKLLFHYYDKDFNNEADTPDNFQSRRPNTSFCFLDIRSPGLGDTAMYLCATSSLDREEETQYFGPGTRLLVL.

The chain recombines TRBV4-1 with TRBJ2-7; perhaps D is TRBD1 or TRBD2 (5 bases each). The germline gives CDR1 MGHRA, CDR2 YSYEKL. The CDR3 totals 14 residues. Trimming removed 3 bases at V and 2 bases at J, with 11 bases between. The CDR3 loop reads CASSQGTVTYEQYF. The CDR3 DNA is TGCGCCAGCAGCCAGGGGACGGTCACCTACGAGCAGTACTTC.

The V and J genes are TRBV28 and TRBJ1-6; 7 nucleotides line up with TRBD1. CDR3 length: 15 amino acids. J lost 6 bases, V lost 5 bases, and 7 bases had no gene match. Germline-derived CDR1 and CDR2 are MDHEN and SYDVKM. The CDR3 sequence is CASSAVDRSNSPLHF. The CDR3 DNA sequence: TGTGCCAGCAGTGCAGTGGACAGGTCTAATTCACCCCTCCACTTT.

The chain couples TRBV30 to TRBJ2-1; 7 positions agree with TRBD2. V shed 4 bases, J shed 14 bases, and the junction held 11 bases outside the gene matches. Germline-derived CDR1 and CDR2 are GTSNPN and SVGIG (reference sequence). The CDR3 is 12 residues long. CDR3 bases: TGTGCCTGGACCCTGGGGGGGAGTAAGAAGTTCTTC. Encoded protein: CAWTLGGSKKFF.

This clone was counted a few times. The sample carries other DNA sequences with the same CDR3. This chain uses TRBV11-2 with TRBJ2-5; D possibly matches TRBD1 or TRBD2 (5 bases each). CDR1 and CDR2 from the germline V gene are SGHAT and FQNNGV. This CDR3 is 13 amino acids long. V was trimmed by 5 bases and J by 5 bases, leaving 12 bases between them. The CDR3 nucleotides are TGTGCCAGCAGCCTAGGGACGCTGGAGACCCAGTACTTC. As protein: CASSLGTLETQYF.

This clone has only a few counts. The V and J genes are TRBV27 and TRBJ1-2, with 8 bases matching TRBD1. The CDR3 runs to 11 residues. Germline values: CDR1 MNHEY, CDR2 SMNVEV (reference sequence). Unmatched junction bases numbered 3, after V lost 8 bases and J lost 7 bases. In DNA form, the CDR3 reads TGTGCCAGCGGACAGGGACTTGGCTACACCTTC. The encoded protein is CASGQGLGYTF.

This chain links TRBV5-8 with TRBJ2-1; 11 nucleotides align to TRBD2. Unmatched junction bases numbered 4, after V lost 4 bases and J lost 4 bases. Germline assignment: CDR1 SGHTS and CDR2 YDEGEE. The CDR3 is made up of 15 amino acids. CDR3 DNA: TGTGCCAGCAGCACGGGACTAGCGGAGTACAATGAGCAGTTCTTC. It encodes CASSTGLAEYNEQFF.

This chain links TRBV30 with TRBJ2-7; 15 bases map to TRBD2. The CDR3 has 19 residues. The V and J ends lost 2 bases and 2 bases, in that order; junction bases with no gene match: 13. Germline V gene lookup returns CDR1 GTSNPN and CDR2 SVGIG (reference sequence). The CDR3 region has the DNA TGTGCCTGGAGTCCCCTCCCCGGGACTAGCGGGAGGCCCCCCTACGAGCAGTACTTC. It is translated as CAWSPLPGTSGRPPYEQYF.

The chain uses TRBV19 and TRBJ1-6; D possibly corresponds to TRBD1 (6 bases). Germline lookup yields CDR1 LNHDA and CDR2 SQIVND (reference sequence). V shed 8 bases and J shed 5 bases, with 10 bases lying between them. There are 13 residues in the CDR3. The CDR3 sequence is CASGTSDNSPLHF. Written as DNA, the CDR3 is TGTGCCAGTGGGACATCGGATAATTCACCCCTCCACTTT. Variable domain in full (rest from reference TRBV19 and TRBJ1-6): DGGITQSPKYLFRKEGQNVTLSCEQNLNHDAMYWYRQDPGQGLRLIYYSQIVNDFQKGDIAEGYSVSREKKESFPLTVTSAQKNPTAFYLCASGTSDNSPLHFGNGTRLTVT.